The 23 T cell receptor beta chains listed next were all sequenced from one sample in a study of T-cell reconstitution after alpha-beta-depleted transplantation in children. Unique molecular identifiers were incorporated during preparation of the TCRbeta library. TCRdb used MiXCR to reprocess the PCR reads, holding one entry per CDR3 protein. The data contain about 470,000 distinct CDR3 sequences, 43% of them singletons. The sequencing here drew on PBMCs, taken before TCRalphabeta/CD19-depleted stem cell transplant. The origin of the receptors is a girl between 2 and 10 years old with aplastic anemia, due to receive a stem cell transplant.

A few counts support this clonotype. CDR3 coding DNA: TGTGCCACCAGTGATACATCAGTCGGCAATCAGCCCCAGCATTTT. Its translation: CATSDTSVGNQPQHF. The V gene is TRBV24-1, the J gene TRBJ1-5; D gene uncertain. The CDR3 length is 15 residues. V gave up 3 bases and J gave up 2 bases, with 10 bases separating them. Germline V gene sequence: CDR1 KGHDR, CDR2 SFDVKD.

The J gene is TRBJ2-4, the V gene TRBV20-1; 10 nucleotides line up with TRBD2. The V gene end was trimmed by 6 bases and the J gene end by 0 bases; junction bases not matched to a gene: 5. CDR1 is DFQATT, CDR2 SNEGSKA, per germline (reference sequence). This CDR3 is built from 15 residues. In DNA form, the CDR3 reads TGCAGTGCCGAAAGACTAGCGGGAGCCAAAAACATTCAGTACTTC. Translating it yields CSAERLAGAKNIQYF.

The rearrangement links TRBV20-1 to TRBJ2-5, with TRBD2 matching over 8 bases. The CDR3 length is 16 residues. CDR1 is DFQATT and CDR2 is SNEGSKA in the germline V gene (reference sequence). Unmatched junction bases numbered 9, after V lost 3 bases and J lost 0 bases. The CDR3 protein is CSARGRASGYQETQYF. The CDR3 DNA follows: TGCAGTGCTAGGGGGCGGGCTAGCGGGTACCAAGAGACCCAGTACTTC.

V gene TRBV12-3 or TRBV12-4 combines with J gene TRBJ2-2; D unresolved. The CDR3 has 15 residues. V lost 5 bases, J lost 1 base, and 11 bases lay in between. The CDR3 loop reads CASSPLTENTGELFF. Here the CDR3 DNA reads TGTGCCAGCAGTCCCTTGACCGAGAACACCGGGGAGCTGTTTTTT.

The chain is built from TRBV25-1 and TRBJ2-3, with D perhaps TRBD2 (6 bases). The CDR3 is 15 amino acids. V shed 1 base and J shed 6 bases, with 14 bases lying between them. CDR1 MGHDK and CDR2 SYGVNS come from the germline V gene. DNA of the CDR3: TGTGCCAGCAGTGAATTCCAGCGGAGGGGTGATACGCAGTATTTT. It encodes CASSEFQRRGDTQYF.

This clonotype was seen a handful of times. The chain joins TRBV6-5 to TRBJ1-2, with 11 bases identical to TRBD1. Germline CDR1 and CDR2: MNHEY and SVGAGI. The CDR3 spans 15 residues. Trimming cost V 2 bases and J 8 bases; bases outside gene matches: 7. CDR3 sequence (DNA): TGTGCCAGCAGTTACGGTTGGGACAGGGGGTACGGCTACACCTTC. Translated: CASSYGWDRGYGYTF.

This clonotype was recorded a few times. CDR3 DNA: TGTGCCAGCAGTTGGGGGAGGCAGGGTAATTCACCCCTCCACTTT. Translation: CASSWGRQGNSPLHF. V usage is TRBV6-5 and J usage is TRBJ1-6; D might be TRBD1 (5 bases). The length of the CDR3 is 15 residues. From germline, CDR1 is MNHEY and CDR2 SVGAGI. Trimming removed 4 bases at V and 6 bases at J, with 13 bases between.

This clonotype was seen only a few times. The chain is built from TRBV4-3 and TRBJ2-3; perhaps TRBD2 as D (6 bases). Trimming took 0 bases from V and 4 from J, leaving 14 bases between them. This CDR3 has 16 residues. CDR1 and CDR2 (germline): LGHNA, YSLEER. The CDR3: CASSQDTGEGADTQYF. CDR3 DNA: TGCGCCAGCAGCCAAGACACGGGAGAAGGGGCAGATACGCAGTATTTT.

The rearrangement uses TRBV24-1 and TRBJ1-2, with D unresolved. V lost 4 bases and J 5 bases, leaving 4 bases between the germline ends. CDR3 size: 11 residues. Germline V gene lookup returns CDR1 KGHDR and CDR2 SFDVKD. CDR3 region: CATSEGYGYTF. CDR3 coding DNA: TGTGCCACCAGTGAGGGGTATGGCTACACCTTC.

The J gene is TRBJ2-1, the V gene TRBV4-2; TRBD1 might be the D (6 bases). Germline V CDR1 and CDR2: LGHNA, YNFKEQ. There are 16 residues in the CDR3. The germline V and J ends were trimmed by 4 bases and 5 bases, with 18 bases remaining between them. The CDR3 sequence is CASSRNRDTKNNEQFF. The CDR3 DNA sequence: TGTGCCAGCAGCCGGAATCGGGACACCAAGAACAATGAGCAGTTCTTC.

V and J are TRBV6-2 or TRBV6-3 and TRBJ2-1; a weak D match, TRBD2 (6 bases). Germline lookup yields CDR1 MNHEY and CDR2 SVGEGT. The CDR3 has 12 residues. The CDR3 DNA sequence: TGTGCAGAGGGAGGAAGGGCCAATGAGCAGTTCTTC. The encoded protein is CAEGGRANEQFF.

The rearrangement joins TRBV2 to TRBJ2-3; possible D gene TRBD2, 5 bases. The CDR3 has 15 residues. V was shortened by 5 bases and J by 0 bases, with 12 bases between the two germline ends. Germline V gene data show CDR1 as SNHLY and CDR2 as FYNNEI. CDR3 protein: CASSYIATSTDTQYF. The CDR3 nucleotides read TGTGCCAGCAGTTACATAGCGACGAGCACAGATACGCAGTATTTT.

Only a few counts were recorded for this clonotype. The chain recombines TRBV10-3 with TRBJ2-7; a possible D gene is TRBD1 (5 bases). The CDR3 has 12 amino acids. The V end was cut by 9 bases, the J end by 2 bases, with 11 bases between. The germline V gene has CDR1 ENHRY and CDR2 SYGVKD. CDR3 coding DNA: TGTGCCATTTCCACAGGCCCCTACGAGCAGTACTTC. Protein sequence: CAISTGPYEQYF.

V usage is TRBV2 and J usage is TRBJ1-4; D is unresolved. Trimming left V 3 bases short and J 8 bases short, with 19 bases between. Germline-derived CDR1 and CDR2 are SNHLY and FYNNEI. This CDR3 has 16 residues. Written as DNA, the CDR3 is TGTGCCAGCAGTGAGGTCCCTCCCGGGTATGAAGAAAAACTGTTTTTT. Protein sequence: CASSEVPPGYEEKLFF.

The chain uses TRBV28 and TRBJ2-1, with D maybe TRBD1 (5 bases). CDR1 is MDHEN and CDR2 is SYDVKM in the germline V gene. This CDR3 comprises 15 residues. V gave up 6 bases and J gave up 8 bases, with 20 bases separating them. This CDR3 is CASSPSDSLGDEQFF. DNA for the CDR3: TGTGCCAGCAGCCCCTCTGACAGCCTAGGGGATGAGCAGTTCTTC. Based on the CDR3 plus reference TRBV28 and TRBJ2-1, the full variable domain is DVKVTQSSRYLVKRTGEKVFLECVQDMDHENMFWYRQDPGLGLRLIYFSYDVKMKEKGDIPEGYSVSREKKERFSLILESASTNQTSMYLCASSPSDSLGDEQFFGPGTRLTVL.

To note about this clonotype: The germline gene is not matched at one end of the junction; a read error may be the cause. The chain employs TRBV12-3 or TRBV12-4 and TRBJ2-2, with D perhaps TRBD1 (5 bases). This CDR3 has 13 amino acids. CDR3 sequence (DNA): TGTGCCAGCAGTTCAGGGAACAGCGGGGAGCTGTTTTTT. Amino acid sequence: CASSSGNSGELFF.

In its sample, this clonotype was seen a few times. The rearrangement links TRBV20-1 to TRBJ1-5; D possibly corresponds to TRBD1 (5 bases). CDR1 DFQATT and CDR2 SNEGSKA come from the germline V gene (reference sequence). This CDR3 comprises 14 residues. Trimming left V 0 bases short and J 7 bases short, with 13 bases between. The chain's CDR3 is CSARDWGGGQPQHF. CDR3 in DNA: TGCAGTGCTAGAGATTGGGGGGGGGGACAGCCCCAGCATTTT.

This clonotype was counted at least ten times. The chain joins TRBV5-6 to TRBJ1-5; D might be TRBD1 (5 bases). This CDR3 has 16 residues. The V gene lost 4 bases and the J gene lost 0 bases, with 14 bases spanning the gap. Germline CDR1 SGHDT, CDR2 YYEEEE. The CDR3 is CASSRRGRDSNQPQHF. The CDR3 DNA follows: TGTGCCAGCAGCCGTCGGGGGAGGGATAGCAATCAGCCCCAGCATTTT.

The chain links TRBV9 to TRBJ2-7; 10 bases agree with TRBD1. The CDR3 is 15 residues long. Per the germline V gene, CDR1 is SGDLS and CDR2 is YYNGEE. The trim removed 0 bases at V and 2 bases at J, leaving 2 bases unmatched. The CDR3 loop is CASSVGGQGTYEQYF. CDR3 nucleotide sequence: TGTGCCAGCAGCGTAGGGGGACAGGGGACCTACGAGCAGTACTTC.

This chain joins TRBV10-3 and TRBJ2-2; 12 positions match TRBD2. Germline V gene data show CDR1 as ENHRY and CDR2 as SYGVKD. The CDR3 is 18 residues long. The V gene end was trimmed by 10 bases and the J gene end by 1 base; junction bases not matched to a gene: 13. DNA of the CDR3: TGTGCCACCAGACTAACTAGCGGGAGGCTGTTGAACACCGGGGAGCTGTTTTTT. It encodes CATRLTSGRLLNTGELFF.

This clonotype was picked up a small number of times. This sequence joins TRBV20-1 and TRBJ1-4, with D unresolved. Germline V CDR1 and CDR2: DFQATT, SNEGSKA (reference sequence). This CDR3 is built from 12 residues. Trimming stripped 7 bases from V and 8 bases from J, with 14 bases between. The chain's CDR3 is CSGVRIGEKLFF. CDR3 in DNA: TGCAGTGGGGTGCGGATCGGAGAAAAACTGTTTTTT.

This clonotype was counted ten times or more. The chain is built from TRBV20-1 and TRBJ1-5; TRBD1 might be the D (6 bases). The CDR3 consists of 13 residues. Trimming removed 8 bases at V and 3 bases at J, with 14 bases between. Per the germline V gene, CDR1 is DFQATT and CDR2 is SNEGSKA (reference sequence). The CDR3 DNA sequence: TGCAGTCCCACGAAGGGGGTCAATCAGCCCCAGCATTTT. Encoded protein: CSPTKGVNQPQHF.

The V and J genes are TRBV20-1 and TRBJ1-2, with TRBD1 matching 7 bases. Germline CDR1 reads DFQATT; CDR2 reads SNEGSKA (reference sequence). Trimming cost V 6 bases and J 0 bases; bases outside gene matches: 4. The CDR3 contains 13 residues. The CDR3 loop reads CSAGTVANYGYTF. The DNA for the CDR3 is TGCAGTGCAGGGACAGTTGCTAACTATGGCTACACCTTC.